What follows is one TCR beta chain and its context. The data derive from a study of identical twins. TCRdb redid the calling of the 5' RACE reads with MiXCR, one entry per CDR3 protein. Found here are about 720,000 distinct CDR3 sequences, 8.6% of them singletons; the top ten hold around 0.98%. Germline V lookup: CDR1 MDHEN, CDR2 SYDVKM. Trimming took 6 bases from V and 6 from J, leaving 21 bases between them. The CDR3 covers 15 residues. The same specimen was also included in a second study, on yellow fever vaccine responses in identical twins.

The origin of this receptor is a young woman in good health. This sequence joins TRBV28 and TRBJ2-7; the D gene is possibly TRBD1 (6 bases). The sequenced material came from PBMCs. CDR3 amino acids: CASRKPGTRSSEQYF. The CDR3 DNA reads TGTGCCAGCAGAAAACCCGGGACACGGAGCAGCGAGCAGTACTTC.